The next 16 T cell receptor beta chains were all read from a single sample in a study of blood T cell repertoires in COVID-19. Assay used: immunoSEQ multiplex PCR; TCRdb lists only in-frame clones, some missing. Of around 100,000 clones in the sample, 70% to 85% were seen once. Material for sequencing was peripheral blood. These receptors all come from a man aged 55 to 70 with active or convalescent COVID-19.

This chain uses TRBV11-3 with TRBJ2-1, with D possibly TRBD2 on 6 matching bases. The CDR3 is 16 amino acids. Germline CDR1 is SGHNT and CDR2 is YENEEA. V lost 0 bases to trimming and J lost 0 bases, with 9 bases between them. The chain's CDR3 is CASSLDGGSSYNEQFF. The CDR3 DNA is TGTGCCAGCAGCTTAGATGGGGGGAGCTCCTACAATGAGCAGTTCTTC.

The genes are TRBV6-6 and TRBJ1-5; 8 bases are shared with TRBD1. Per germline, CDR1 MNHNY and CDR2 SVGAGI (reference sequence). The CDR3 consists of 13 residues. The V segment lost 6 bases and the J segment 7 bases; nucleotides outside the gene matches: 5. The CDR3 DNA follows: TGTGCCAGCAGGACAGGGGTAAGGCAGCCCCAGCATTTT. It encodes CASRTGVRQPQHF.

This clone occurred a few times. CDR3 in amino acids: CATSDTEETQYF. DNA for the CDR3: TGTGCCACCAGTGATACGGAAGAGACCCAGTACTTC. This chain links TRBV24-1 with TRBJ2-5; no definite D call. The CDR3 loop spans 12 amino acids. The V end lost 3 bases, the J end lost 3 bases, and 4 bases lay between the germline ends. The germline V gene encodes CDR1 KGHDR and CDR2 SFDVKD.

The chain couples TRBV7-2 to TRBJ1-1; D remains ambiguous. V was clipped by 1 base and J by 2 bases, with 11 bases between them. Germline CDR1 is SGHTA and CDR2 is FQGNSA. The CDR3 loop spans 15 amino acids. CDR3: CASSLDAHVNTEAFF. CDR3 bases: TGTGCCAGCAGCTTAGATGCACACGTTAACACTGAAGCTTTCTTT.

The rearrangement links TRBV7-2 to TRBJ1-1; D might be TRBD1 (6 bases). V gave up 5 bases and J gave up 1 base, with 11 bases separating them. CDR3 length: 14 residues. In germline, CDR1 is SGHTA, CDR2 FQGNSA. CDR3 bases: TGTGCCAGCAGCCAAAGGACAGCGAACACTGAAGCTTTCTTT. This encodes CASSQRTANTEAFF.

The J gene is TRBJ2-1, the V gene TRBV9; 7 bases map to TRBD1. This CDR3 is built from 15 residues. The ends lost 4 bases at V and 2 bases at J; junction bases unmatched: 6. The germline CDR1 and CDR2 sequences are SGDLS and YYNGEE. Written as DNA, the CDR3 is TGTGCCAGCAGCCCGGGACAGACAACCTACAATGAGCAGTTCTTC. It translates to CASSPGQTTYNEQFF. Filled out from reference TRBV9 and TRBJ2-1, the complete variable domain reads DSGVTQTPKHLITATGQRVTLRCSPRSGDLSVYWYQQSLDQGLQFLIQYYNGEERAKGNILERFSAQQFPDLHSELNLSSLELGDSALYFCASSPGQTTYNEQFFGPGTRLTVL.

The V and J genes are TRBV4-3 and TRBJ2-1, with 7 bases lining up with TRBD2. The CDR3 loop spans 16 amino acids. The germline gives CDR1 LGHNA, CDR2 YSLEER. Unmatched junction bases numbered 11, after V lost 3 bases and J lost 6 bases. Here the CDR3 DNA reads TGCGCCAGCAGCCAGATAAAGCCCGGGACTACCAATGAGCAGTTCTTC. It translates to CASSQIKPGTTNEQFF.

This clone was observed a single time. J is TRBJ2-1 and V is TRBV7-2, with 10 bases that match TRBD1. The trim removed 5 bases at V and 0 bases at J, leaving 7 bases unmatched. Germline V gene sequence: CDR1 SGHTA, CDR2 FQGNSA. This CDR3 has 17 amino acids. In nucleotides, the CDR3 is TGTGCCAGCAGCGTTCGACAGGGGGCCAGCTCCTACAATGAGCAGTTCTTC. This translates into CASSVRQGASSYNEQFF.

The rearrangement links TRBV9 to TRBJ2-7, with a weak D call TRBD1 (5 bases). V shed 4 bases and J shed 7 bases, with 12 bases lying between them. CDR1 and CDR2 from the germline V gene are SGDLS and YYNGEE. The CDR3 runs 12 residues. CDR3 coding DNA: TGTGCCAGCAGCTCAGGGTCGGAGGAGCAGTACTTC. Translating gives CASSSGSEEQYF.

V gene TRBV28 combines with J gene TRBJ2-5; 11 positions match TRBD2. Germline CDR1 is MDHEN and CDR2 is SYDVKM. The CDR3 runs to 16 residues. Trimming removed 5 bases from V and 4 bases from J; junction bases left unmatched: 9. This CDR3 reads CASSTGASGRSETQYF. CDR3 in DNA: TGTGCCAGCAGTACCGGGGCTAGCGGGAGGTCAGAGACCCAGTACTTC.

The chain is built from TRBV4-1 and TRBJ1-2; no clear D. Germline CDR1 is MGHRA and CDR2 is YSYEKL. V was trimmed by 4 bases and J by 9 bases, leaving 21 bases between them. The CDR3 length is 15 residues. The CDR3 spells CASSPPPEGFTRYTF. As DNA, the CDR3 is TGCGCCAGCAGCCCCCCCCCGGAGGGATTTACGCGCTACACCTTC.

The V gene is TRBV7-8, the J gene TRBJ2-2; D is ambiguous. This CDR3 has 13 residues. The V gene's germline CDR1 is SGHVS and CDR2 FQNEAQ. V shed 4 bases and J shed 4 bases, with 7 bases lying between them. CDR3 loop: CASSYVGTGELFF. The CDR3 DNA follows: TGTGCCAGCAGCTACGTCGGCACCGGGGAGCTGTTTTTT.

This chain uses TRBV3-1 (or the pseudogene TRBV3-2) with TRBJ2-7, with a weak D call TRBD1 (5 bases). The CDR3 sequence is 15 residues long. Trimming cost V 1 base and J 0 bases, with 10 bases left between them. Germline V lookup: CDR1 LGHDT, CDR2 YNNKEL (reference sequence). Here the CDR3 DNA reads TGTGCCAGCAGCCAAGCCAGGGCTAGCTCCTACGAGCAGTACTTC. Translation: CASSQARASSYEQYF.

The chain couples TRBV5-1 to TRBJ2-1; D ambiguous. Germline V lookup: CDR1 SGHRS, CDR2 YFSETQ. The CDR3 is made up of 16 amino acids. V was cut by 0 bases and J by 4 bases, with 14 bases left in between. This CDR3 is CASSLVGLQAYNEQFF. The CDR3 DNA is TGCGCCAGCAGCTTGGTCGGGTTACAAGCTTACAATGAGCAGTTCTTC.

The sample holds a few counts of this clone. The chain carries TRBV2 and TRBJ1-1, with 9 positions matching TRBD1. CDR3 length: 17 residues. J gave up 4 bases and V 4 bases, and 13 bases lay outside the gene matches. Germline CDR1 SNHLY, CDR2 FYNNEI. The CDR3 loop is CASSGGPGTGHSTEAFF. The DNA of the CDR3 is TGTGCCAGCAGTGGGGGCCCCGGGACAGGGCATAGCACTGAAGCTTTCTTT.

The chain combines TRBV5-4 with TRBJ2-1, with 12 bases aligning to TRBD2. Germline values: CDR1 SGHNT, CDR2 YYREEE (reference sequence). The CDR3 contains 15 residues. J lost 4 bases, V lost 3 bases, and 2 bases had no gene match. The CDR3 sequence is CASSSGTSGYNEQFF. The CDR3 bases are TGTGCCAGCAGCTCAGGGACTAGCGGGTACAATGAGCAGTTCTTC.